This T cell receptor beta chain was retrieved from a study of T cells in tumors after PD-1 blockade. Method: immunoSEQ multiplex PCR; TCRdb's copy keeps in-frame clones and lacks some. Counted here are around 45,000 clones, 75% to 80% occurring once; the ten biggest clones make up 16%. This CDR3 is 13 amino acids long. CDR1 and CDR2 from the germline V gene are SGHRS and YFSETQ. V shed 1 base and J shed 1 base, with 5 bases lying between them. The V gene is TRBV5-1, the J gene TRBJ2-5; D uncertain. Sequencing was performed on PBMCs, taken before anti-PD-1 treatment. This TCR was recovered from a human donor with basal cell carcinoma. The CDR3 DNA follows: TGCGCCAGCAGCTTGCGGACCCAAGAGACCCAGTACTTC. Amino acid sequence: CASSLRTQETQYF.